This passage covers 32 T cell receptor beta chains from one sample sequenced in a study of graft-versus-host responses after intestinal transplantation. Profiling relied on immunoSEQ multiplex PCR, and the TCRdb table lists in-frame clones only, not all of them. The sample has approximately 25,000 clones; around 96% are singletons. The material sequenced was PBMCs, taken nearly 31 days after intestinal transplant. The receptors were sampled from a human patient who received an intestinal transplant, so some T cells may come from the graft donor.

The V gene is TRBV7-8, the J gene TRBJ1-5; weak D call: TRBD1 (6 bases). Germline lookup yields CDR1 SGHVS and CDR2 FQNEAQ. CDR3 length equals 16 residues. V lost 2 bases and J 3 bases, leaving 14 bases between the germline ends. CDR3 in DNA: TGTGCCAGCAGCTTATATGGGGACACCTACAATCAGCCCCAGCATTTT. The encoded protein is CASSLYGDTYNQPQHF. Variable domain in full (rest from reference TRBV7-8 and TRBJ1-5): GAGVSQSPRYKVAKRGQDVALRCDPISGHVSLFWYQQALGQGPEFLTYFQNEAQLDKSGLPSDRFFAERPEGSVSTLKIQRTQQEDSAVYLCASSLYGDTYNQPQHFGDGTRLSIL.

The chain couples TRBV19 to TRBJ1-5; TRBD1 aligns across 9 bases. The CDR3 loop spans 17 amino acids. The V segment lost 3 bases and the J segment 0 bases; nucleotides outside the gene matches: 6. Germline V gene data show CDR1 as LNHDA and CDR2 as SQIVND (reference sequence). The CDR3 spells CASSIGQGTYSNQPQHF. The CDR3 DNA sequence: TGTGCCAGTAGTATTGGACAGGGGACTTATAGCAATCAGCCCCAGCATTTT.

The rearrangement uses TRBV10-2 and TRBJ1-2, with D possibly TRBD1 on 6 matching bases. The germline gives CDR1 WSHSY, CDR2 SAAADI. Trimming cost V 5 bases and J 4 bases, with 20 bases left between them. This CDR3 spans 16 amino acids. CDR3 residues: CASSPPLGRGIYGYTF. CDR3 coding DNA: TGCGCCAGCAGTCCACCACTAGGCAGGGGAATCTATGGCTACACCTTC.

This clone was picked up one time. The chain recombines TRBV5-4 with TRBJ2-1; D is unresolved. The V gene's germline CDR1 is SGHNT and CDR2 YYREEE (reference sequence). The CDR3 loop spans 12 amino acids. V lost 1 base and J 6 bases, leaving 5 bases between the germline ends. CDR3 in DNA: TGTGCCAGCAGCTTGCTGGGCAATGAGCAGTTCTTC. Protein: CASSLLGNEQFF.

The chain is built from TRBV4-1 and TRBJ2-5; maybe TRBD2 (7 bases). Germline CDR1 MGHRA, CDR2 YSYEKL. The CDR3 extends over 16 amino acids. V lost 2 bases and J 2 bases, leaving 15 bases between the germline ends. The CDR3 sequence: CASSQYLGGPQETQYF. As DNA, the CDR3 is TGCGCCAGCAGCCAATATCTCGGGGGGCCGCAAGAGACCCAGTACTTC.

The V gene is TRBV6-5, the J gene TRBJ2-5, with D perhaps TRBD2 (6 bases). V lost 3 bases to trimming and J lost 2 bases, with 10 bases between them. The CDR3 has 14 amino acids. Germline-derived CDR1 and CDR2 are MNHEY and SVGAGI. Written as DNA, the CDR3 is TGTGCCAGCAGTTATTTCGGGGGACAAGAGACCCAGTACTTC. It specifies CASSYFGGQETQYF.

The chain has TRBV9 and TRBJ1-1; 8 bases line up with TRBD1. The V gene end was trimmed by 3 bases and the J gene end by 3 bases; junction bases not matched to a gene: 4. CDR3 length: 14 amino acids. CDR1 and CDR2 from the germline V gene are SGDLS and YYNGEE. The CDR3 spells CASSETGEYTEAFF. The CDR3 nucleotides read TGTGCCAGCAGCGAGACAGGGGAATACACTGAAGCTTTCTTT.

The V and J genes are TRBV2 and TRBJ1-5; a possible D gene is TRBD1 (5 bases). CDR1 and CDR2 from the germline V gene are SNHLY and FYNNEI. The CDR3 runs to 14 residues. With 2 bases removed from V and 6 bases from J, the gap between germline ends came to 11 bases. The CDR3 sequence: CASSEWWGGQPQHF. In DNA form, the CDR3 reads TGTGCCAGCAGTGAATGGTGGGGGGGTCAGCCCCAGCATTTT.

J is TRBJ2-1 and V is TRBV7-2; possible D gene TRBD1, 6 bases. V was pared by 5 bases and J by 5 bases, with 13 bases between. The V gene's germline CDR1 is SGHTA and CDR2 FQGNSA. The CDR3 covers 14 residues. The CDR3 loop reads CASSPQGGDNEQFF. The CDR3 DNA follows: TGTGCCAGCAGCCCTCAAGGGGGAGACAATGAGCAGTTCTTC.

This chain uses TRBV30 with TRBJ1-6, with 7 bases that match TRBD1. The germline gives CDR1 GTSNPN, CDR2 SVGIG (reference sequence). The CDR3 is 16 residues long. The junction had 7 bases not matched to a gene; V was cut back by 0 bases and J by 5 bases. The DNA of the CDR3 is TGTGCCTGGAGTGTCCTACAGGGGACGAATAATTCACCCCTCCACTTT. It encodes CAWSVLQGTNNSPLHF.

The chain is built from TRBV9 and TRBJ2-2; unclear D gene. CDR1 SGDLS and CDR2 YYNGEE come from the germline V gene. The ends were cut back, 1 base at V and 6 bases at J, with 7 bases in the middle. The CDR3 length is 13 residues. The CDR3, as DNA: TGTGCCAGCAGCGTACAGGATCCCGGGGAGCTGTTTTTT. This translates into CASSVQDPGELFF.

The chain recombines TRBV4-1 with TRBJ2-7; weak D call: TRBD2 (6 bases). Germline V CDR1 and CDR2: MGHRA, YSYEKL. The CDR3 is 14 residues long. Trimming shortened V by 3 bases and J by 3 bases, and 12 bases separated the two germline ends. DNA for the CDR3: TGCGCCAGCAGCCAGGCGGGACGGGACTACGAGCAGTACTTC. Its translation is CASSQAGRDYEQYF.

V usage is TRBV15 and J usage is TRBJ2-1; 7 bases are a match to TRBD1. The CDR3 is 14 amino acids. The germline CDR1 and CDR2 sequences are LNHNV and YYDKDF (reference sequence). The J segment lost 4 bases and the V segment lost 1 base, leaving 1 base of the junction unmatched. CDR3 sequence reads: CATSRGDSYNEQFF. For the CDR3, the DNA is TGTGCCACCAGCAGAGGGGACAGTTACAATGAGCAGTTCTTC.

Written as DNA, the CDR3 is TGTGCCAGCAGCAGACTAGCGGGTGGCACAGATACGCAGTATTTT. It specifies CASSRLAGGTDTQYF. This chain connects TRBV6-1 to TRBJ2-3; TRBD2 aligns across 10 bases. V shed 6 bases and J 1 base; nucleotides not matched to a gene: 4. Germline V gene data show CDR1 as MNHNS and CDR2 as SASEGT. The CDR3 length is 15 residues.

This chain connects TRBV19 to TRBJ2-3; 14 nucleotides match TRBD2. The CDR3 length is 17 residues. Germline V gene data show CDR1 as LNHDA and CDR2 as SQIVND (reference sequence). V trimming: 3 bases; J trimming: 2 bases; junction bases outside the gene matches: 4. CDR3 sequence: CASSIGTSGGYTDTQYF. The CDR3 region has the DNA TGTGCCAGTAGTATTGGGACTAGCGGGGGCTACACAGATACGCAGTATTTT.

This rearrangement joins TRBV7-9 to TRBJ2-7; maybe TRBD1 (6 bases). Germline CDR1 SEHNR, CDR2 FQNEAQ (reference sequence). V was pared by 0 bases and J by 4 bases, with 10 bases between. The CDR3 is made up of 14 amino acids. The chain's CDR3 is CASSLALRGYEQYF. CDR3 bases: TGTGCCAGCAGCTTAGCGCTTAGGGGGTACGAGCAGTACTTC.

V gene TRBV19 combines with J gene TRBJ2-5; 10 bases map to TRBD2. Germline V CDR1 and CDR2: LNHDA, SQIVND (reference sequence). The trim removed 1 base at V and 4 bases at J, leaving 6 bases unmatched. The CDR3 totals 16 residues. Here the CDR3 reads CASSIGGLAGAETQYF. DNA of the CDR3: TGTGCCAGTAGTATAGGGGGGCTAGCGGGAGCAGAGACCCAGTACTTC.

The chain uses TRBV7-9 and TRBJ2-7, with D uncertain. CDR3 length: 16 amino acids. V lost 5 bases and J lost 0, with 17 bases in between. Germline CDR1 is SEHNR and CDR2 is FQNEAQ (reference sequence). The CDR3 DNA follows: TGTGCCAGCAGCGACCCCCTTTATGTTACCTCCTACGAGCAGTACTTC. This encodes CASSDPLYVTSYEQYF.

The chain carries TRBV5-5 and TRBJ2-1, with 13 positions matching TRBD2. The CDR3 length is 15 residues. The germline gives CDR1 SGHKS, CDR2 YYEKEE (reference sequence). Trimming cost V 2 bases and J 7 bases; bases outside gene matches: 3. Here the CDR3 DNA reads TGTGCCAGCAGCTTAGGACTAGCGGGGGCTAATGAGCAGTTCTTC. This codes for CASSLGLAGANEQFF.

This clone was recorded once. The rearrangement joins TRBV5-5 to TRBJ1-4; 9 bases agree with TRBD1. From germline, CDR1 is SGHKS and CDR2 YYEKEE (reference sequence). The CDR3 contains 17 residues. V lost 4 bases and J lost 8; bases outside the gene matches: 15. The CDR3 reads CASSQGQGYTFREKLFF. The DNA of the CDR3 is TGTGCCAGCAGCCAGGGACAGGGTTATACGTTTCGGGAAAAACTGTTTTTT.

The chain couples TRBV4-1 to TRBJ2-7, with 7 bases fitting TRBD1. CDR1 is MGHRA and CDR2 is YSYEKL in the germline V gene. The V and J ends lost 0 bases and 1 base, in that order; junction bases with no gene match: 12. The CDR3 is 18 amino acids. Here the CDR3 reads CASSQDRGQWASSYEQYF. CDR3 sequence (DNA): TGCGCCAGCAGCCAAGATAGGGGACAGTGGGCTAGTTCCTACGAGCAGTACTTC.

The rearrangement joins TRBV27 to TRBJ1-1; D is perhaps TRBD1 (5 bases). The CDR3 has 14 residues. The V end lost 5 bases, the J end lost 4 bases, and 14 bases lay between the germline ends. Germline V lookup: CDR1 MNHEY, CDR2 SMNVEV (reference sequence). The CDR3 coding sequence is TGTGCCAGCAGTCCGCTTTGGGGGAGCACTGAAGCTTTCTTT. Translated: CASSPLWGSTEAFF.

This CDR3 reads CASSIGPSGSYEQYF. The CDR3 coding sequence is TGTGCCAGTAGTATTGGGCCTAGCGGTTCCTACGAGCAGTACTTC. The chain couples TRBV19 to TRBJ2-7, with 7 bases aligning to TRBD2. Trimming cost V 3 bases and J 1 base; bases outside gene matches: 6. This CDR3 has 15 residues. Germline assignment: CDR1 LNHDA and CDR2 SQIVND (reference sequence).

This chain uses TRBV18 with TRBJ1-2, with D perhaps matching TRBD1 (5 bases). From germline, CDR1 is KGHSH and CDR2 LQKENI. V was cut by 5 bases and J by 4 bases, with 23 bases left in between. The CDR3 totals 17 residues. CDR3 DNA sequence: TGTGCCAGCTCAACATGGAACCCGGGACCGACTACCTATGGCTACACCTTC. It codes for CASSTWNPGPTTYGYTF.

The chain employs TRBV7-8 and TRBJ2-3; 9 bases align to TRBD1. Germline V gene sequence: CDR1 SGHVS, CDR2 FQNEAQ. The CDR3 consists of 14 residues. Trimming at V came to 5 bases and at J to 4 bases, leaving 4 bases not matched to a gene. The chain's CDR3 is CASSARTGADTQYF. DNA of the CDR3: TGTGCCAGCAGCGCGCGGACAGGGGCAGATACGCAGTATTTT.

V is TRBV6-5 and J is TRBJ1-1; TRBD1 agrees at 8 bases. The CDR3 length is 12 residues. V gave up 6 bases and J gave up 10 bases; unmatched junction bases: 7. Germline lookup yields CDR1 MNHEY and CDR2 SVGAGI. CDR3 sequence: CASSLGQGAAFF. The DNA for the CDR3 is TGTGCCAGCAGCCTCGGACAGGGAGCAGCTTTCTTT.

This rearrangement joins TRBV4-1 to TRBJ2-7, with 9 bases fitting TRBD2. After removal of 1 base from V and 4 bases from J, the junction contained 5 bases not matched to a gene. This CDR3 has 15 amino acids. Looked up from germline, CDR1 is MGHRA and CDR2 is YSYEKL. Written as DNA, the CDR3 is TGCGCCAGCAGCCAAGTAGCGGGAGTGGCGTACGAGCAGTACTTC. Its translation: CASSQVAGVAYEQYF.

The rearrangement joins TRBV13 to TRBJ2-1; 9 bases match TRBD2. Germline loops: CDR1 PRHDT, CDR2 FYEKMQ (reference sequence). J lost 8 bases, V lost 6 bases, and 11 bases had no gene match. CDR3 length: 15 residues. CDR3 in amino acids: CASRKGLAFKDEQFF. As DNA, the CDR3 is TGTGCCAGCAGAAAGGGACTAGCTTTCAAGGATGAGCAGTTCTTC.

This chain joins TRBV15 and TRBJ2-7, with 9 positions matching TRBD2. Trimming took 0 bases from V and 6 from J; bases not matched to a gene: 12. From germline, CDR1 is LNHNV and CDR2 YYDKDF (reference sequence). The CDR3 length is 17 residues. The CDR3 bases are TGTGCCACCAGCAGAGAGGATGGCGGGAGGGCCCGGCTCGAGCAGTACTTC. Its protein product is CATSREDGGRARLEQYF.

This clone was seen once. The rearrangement uses TRBV11-2 and TRBJ2-1, with TRBD1 identical over 9 bases. The CDR3 runs to 14 residues. The ends lost 5 bases at V and 5 bases at J; junction bases unmatched: 4. The germline gives CDR1 SGHAT, CDR2 FQNNGV. The CDR3 DNA reads TGTGCCAGCAGCGTCCGGGACAGGGACAATGAGCAGTTCTTC. Protein product: CASSVRDRDNEQFF.

In its sample, this clone was seen once. CDR3 in amino acids: CASRSPGSSYEQYF. The DNA for the CDR3 is TGTGCCAGCAGATCCCCTGGAAGCTCCTACGAGCAGTACTTC. The rearrangement uses TRBV28 and TRBJ2-7; the D is unclear. Trimming shortened V by 6 bases and J by 0 bases, and 12 bases separated the two germline ends. CDR1 and CDR2 (germline): MDHEN, SYDVKM. This CDR3 has 14 residues.

This clone was seen just once. This chain joins TRBV15 and TRBJ2-7; 8 bases are shared with TRBD1. CDR1 and CDR2 (germline): LNHNV, YYDKDF (reference sequence). Trimming cost V 0 bases and J 6 bases; bases outside gene matches: 1. CDR3 length: 13 residues. Here the CDR3 reads CATSRDQGAEQYF. Written as DNA, the CDR3 is TGTGCCACCAGCAGAGATCAGGGGGCCGAGCAGTACTTC. The variable domain in full, completed from reference TRBV15 and TRBJ2-7, reads DAMVIQNPRYQVTQFGKPVTLSCSQTLNHNVMYWYQQKSSQAPKLLFHYYDKDFNNEADTPDNFQSRRPNTSFCFLDIRSPGLGDTAMYLCATSRDQGAEQYFGPGTRLTVT.